A single sample is the source of the 23 T cell receptor beta chains below, sequenced in a study of cytomegalovirus exposure and HLA in healthy donors. Profiling relied on immunoSEQ multiplex PCR, and the TCRdb table lists in-frame clones only, not all of them. In the table there are about 98,000 clones, approximately 84% of which are singletons. The specimen sequenced was PBMCs. The receptors shown here come from a man younger than 30 in good health and CMV-seropositive.

This clone appeared a single time. The rearrangement joins TRBV15 to TRBJ2-7, with TRBD2 matching over 7 bases. Germline V gene lookup returns CDR1 LNHNV and CDR2 YYDKDF (reference sequence). The CDR3 runs 18 residues. V shed 0 bases, J shed 5 bases, and the junction held 16 bases outside the gene matches. Here the CDR3 reads CATSRDVRVSGILHEQYF. The CDR3 DNA reads TGTGCCACCAGCAGAGATGTCAGGGTAAGCGGGATCCTCCACGAGCAGTACTTC.

The chain uses TRBV9 and TRBJ1-2; D ambiguous. Trimming took off 2 bases at V and 10 bases at J, with 9 bases between the two ends. The CDR3 consists of 11 residues. Looked up from germline, CDR1 is SGDLS and CDR2 is YYNGEE. The CDR3 loop is CASSVPNSYTF. The CDR3 DNA is TGTGCCAGCAGCGTCCCGAACTCCTACACCTTC. Together with reference TRBV9 and TRBJ1-2, the CDR3 gives the full variable domain: DSGVTQTPKHLITATGQRVTLRCSPRSGDLSVYWYQQSLDQGLQFLIQYYNGEERAKGNILERFSAQQFPDLHSELNLSSLELGDSALYFCASSVPNSYTFGSGTRLTVV.

The rearrangement links TRBV5-1 to TRBJ1-4; perhaps TRBD1 as D (6 bases). CDR3 size: 15 residues. Trimming took 3 bases from V and 3 from J, leaving 12 bases between them. Germline V gene data show CDR1 as SGHRS and CDR2 as YFSETQ. CDR3 protein: CASSSDRRSNEKLFF. The DNA for the CDR3 is TGCGCCAGCAGCTCGGACAGACGATCTAATGAAAAACTGTTTTTT.

This rearrangement joins TRBV7-6 to TRBJ2-6, with a weak D call TRBD2 (5 bases). This CDR3 region has 20 residues. Between the trimmed V and J ends, which lost 2 bases and 0 bases, there was a span of 20 bases. Germline V gene sequence: CDR1 SGHVS, CDR2 FNYEAQ. CDR3 sequence (DNA): TGTGCCAGCAGCTTATCCAGTAGGTCAGCGGTGCCCTCTGGGGCCAACGTCCTGACTTTC. Amino acids: CASSLSSRSAVPSGANVLTF.

This clone appeared once. CDR3 coding DNA: TGTGCCTGGAGTGTTTCCCAAGGGAGGATCTACGAGCAGTACTTC. It is translated as CAWSVSQGRIYEQYF. This sequence joins TRBV30 and TRBJ2-7, with D perhaps matching TRBD2 (6 bases). Trimming pared 0 bases from V and 3 bases from J, leaving 15 bases between. In germline, CDR1 is GTSNPN, CDR2 SVGIG (reference sequence). CDR3 size: 15 residues.

The gene calls are TRBV11-3 and TRBJ2-3, with 11 bases aligning to TRBD2. Losses at the gene ends were 4 bases for V and 1 base for J; bases not matched to a gene: 7. This CDR3 contains 17 residues. Germline CDR1 and CDR2: SGHNT and YENEEA. The CDR3 spells CASSSGTLAGGTDTQYF. CDR3 DNA: TGTGCCAGCAGCTCCGGCACACTAGCGGGGGGCACAGATACGCAGTATTTT.

The J gene is TRBJ2-6, the V gene TRBV15; D not certain. The germline V gene has CDR1 LNHNV and CDR2 YYDKDF (reference sequence). V was pared by 8 bases and J by 0 bases, with 14 bases between. The CDR3 loop spans 16 amino acids. Here the CDR3 DNA reads TGTGCCACCTCTCCAGAATATGGCTCTGGGGCCAACGTCCTGACTTTC. This sequence encodes CATSPEYGSGANVLTF.

CDR3 region: CASSEIRGRLTREKLFF. The CDR3 DNA reads TGTGCCAGCAGTGAAATCAGGGGGCGGTTAACGAGGGAAAAACTGTTTTTT. The chain carries TRBV6-1 and TRBJ1-4; 8 positions agree with TRBD1. Looked up from germline, CDR1 is MNHNS and CDR2 is SASEGT. With V trimmed by 2 bases and J by 8 bases, 13 bases remained unmatched. The CDR3 extends over 17 amino acids.

The gene calls are TRBV28 and TRBJ1-2, with D maybe TRBD1 (5 bases). This CDR3 has 15 amino acids. The germline V and J ends were trimmed by 4 bases and 2 bases, with 14 bases remaining between them. Looked up from germline, CDR1 is MDHEN and CDR2 is SYDVKM. The CDR3 region is CASSYPMRGNYGYTF. The DNA for the CDR3 is TGTGCCAGCAGTTATCCGATGCGGGGGAACTATGGCTACACCTTC.

This chain uses TRBV27 with TRBJ2-1; D is perhaps TRBD2 (5 bases). Trimming removed 5 bases from V and 1 base from J, with 12 bases in between. This CDR3 comprises 15 residues. Germline V gene data show CDR1 as MNHEY and CDR2 as SMNVEV (reference sequence). The CDR3 nucleotides are TGTGCCAGCAGTCCTCGGACGGGGTCCTACAATGAGCAGTTCTTC. It translates to CASSPRTGSYNEQFF.

V and J are TRBV23-1 and TRBJ1-1, with 7 bases fitting TRBD1. TRBV23-1 is given ORF status, its function remaining uncertain. V lost 6 bases, J lost 0 bases, and 16 bases stayed unmatched. The CDR3 spans 18 residues. CDR3 sequence (DNA): TGCGCCAGCAGGCCTACGACCGGGACAGAGCCTATGAACACTGAAGCTTTCTTT. Its protein product is CASRPTTGTEPMNTEAFF.

The chain recombines TRBV19 with TRBJ1-1; D possibly corresponds to TRBD1 (5 bases). Trimming pared 4 bases from V and 1 base from J, leaving 13 bases between. Per the germline V gene, CDR1 is LNHDA and CDR2 is SQIVND (reference sequence). The CDR3 loop spans 15 amino acids. The CDR3 DNA is TGTGCCAGTAGTACTCAGGGTATTCGGAACACTGAAGCTTTCTTT. This encodes CASSTQGIRNTEAFF.

The chain is built from TRBV7-3 and TRBJ2-3; TRBD1 agrees at 8 bases. The V segment lost 4 bases and the J segment 2 bases; nucleotides outside the gene matches: 17. Germline V gene data show CDR1 as SGHTA and CDR2 as FQGTGA. The CDR3 sequence is 19 residues long. The CDR3 sequence: CASSSLDPTGVHPTDTQYF. Here the CDR3 DNA reads TGTGCCAGCAGCTCCCTAGATCCGACAGGGGTCCACCCCACAGATACGCAGTATTTT.

The chain links TRBV7-9 to TRBJ2-7; TRBD1 aligns across 9 bases. V lost 1 base, J lost 4 bases, and 14 bases stayed unmatched. The CDR3 contains 18 residues. CDR1 is SEHNR and CDR2 is FQNEAQ in the germline V gene (reference sequence). CDR3 nucleotides: TGTGCCAGCAGCTTAGACCTCTTCCGGGACAGGGAAGTTTACGAGCAGTACTTC. Translating it yields CASSLDLFRDREVYEQYF.

The chain combines TRBV4-3 with TRBJ1-4; D not resolved. V was pared by 0 bases and J by 0 bases, with 8 bases between. The CDR3 is made up of 16 amino acids. CDR1 LGHNA and CDR2 YSLEER come from the germline V gene. Here the CDR3 DNA reads TGCGCCAGCAGCCAAGACAGTTTTGCAACTAATGAAAAACTGTTTTTT. Translation: CASSQDSFATNEKLFF.

V gene TRBV7-2 combines with J gene TRBJ1-6, with 7 bases aligning to TRBD1. V gave up 1 base and J gave up 10 bases; unmatched junction bases: 10. Germline lookup yields CDR1 SGHTA and CDR2 FQGNSA. CDR3 length: 16 residues. This chain's CDR3 is CASSLERQGIGSPLHF. In nucleotides, the CDR3 is TGTGCCAGCAGCTTAGAAAGACAGGGAATTGGGTCACCCCTCCACTTT.

The chain carries TRBV7-2 and TRBJ2-1, with 8 bases identical to TRBD2. With V trimmed by 1 base and J by 4 bases, 3 bases remained unmatched. The CDR3 length is 15 residues. Germline V gene data show CDR1 as SGHTA and CDR2 as FQGNSA. The CDR3 nucleotides read TGTGCCAGCAGCTTAGGTCCGGGGGGGTACAATGAGCAGTTCTTC. Protein: CASSLGPGGYNEQFF.

This chain links TRBV25-1 with TRBJ2-7; 7 bases match TRBD1. J lost 7 bases, V lost 3 bases, and 21 bases had no gene match. The length of the CDR3 is 18 residues. The germline V gene has CDR1 MGHDK and CDR2 SYGVNS. The CDR3 DNA is TGTGCCAGCAGTGACTATGAATCCCTGTCGGGCCCAGGGGGTGAGCAGTACTTC. It specifies CASSDYESLSGPGGEQYF.

This clone was observed once. The chain couples TRBV28 to TRBJ2-7, with TRBD2 matching 13 bases. The CDR3 loop spans 16 amino acids. V lost 2 bases to trimming and J lost 3 bases; unmatched junction nucleotides: 4. Germline V lookup: CDR1 MDHEN, CDR2 SYDVKM. CDR3 nucleotide sequence: TGTGCCAGCAGTTTAAGCACTAGCGGGAGGGTCTACGAGCAGTACTTC. As protein: CASSLSTSGRVYEQYF.

The rearrangement uses TRBV7-9 and TRBJ2-3; perhaps TRBD1 as D (5 bases). The germline V gene encodes CDR1 SEHNR and CDR2 FQNEAQ (reference sequence). This CDR3 contains 13 residues. Trimming shortened V by 2 bases and J by 11 bases, and 14 bases separated the two germline ends. The CDR3 sequence is CASSLPQELVQYF. The DNA of the CDR3 is TGTGCCAGCAGCTTACCACAGGAGTTGGTGCAGTATTTT. The entire variable domain, with the rest obtained from reference TRBV7-9 and TRBJ2-3, is as follows: DTGVSQNPRHKITKRGQNVTFRCDPISEHNRLYWYRQTLGQGPEFLTYFQNEAQLEKSRLLSDRFSAERPKGSFSTLEIQRTEQGDSAMYLCASSLPQELVQYFGPGTRLTVL.

The rearrangement links TRBV10-3 to TRBJ2-5, with 8 nucleotides matching TRBD1. The CDR3 sequence is 17 residues long. V was clipped by 0 bases and J by 2 bases; unmatched bases: 8. The germline V gene encodes CDR1 ENHRY and CDR2 SYGVKD. The CDR3 bases are TGTGCCATCAGTGAGTCTCCCTCCAACAGGGGGCAAGAGACCCAGTACTTC. Its translation is CAISESPSNRGQETQYF.

This sequence joins TRBV5-6 and TRBJ2-1, with TRBD1 identical over 8 bases. The CDR3 consists of 13 residues. V gave up 3 bases and J gave up 5 bases; unmatched junction bases: 1. Germline CDR1 and CDR2: SGHDT and YYEEEE. The CDR3 region is CASSWTGHNEQFF. The CDR3 DNA is TGTGCCAGCAGCTGGACAGGGCACAATGAGCAGTTCTTC.

The chain joins TRBV18 to TRBJ1-2, with D maybe TRBD1 (6 bases). The V and J ends lost 3 bases and 3 bases respectively, with 14 bases between them. This CDR3 region has 15 residues. Germline CDR1 and CDR2: KGHSH and LQKENI. The CDR3 protein is CASSPITRQDYGYTF. CDR3 DNA sequence: TGTGCCAGCTCACCTATAACACGACAGGACTATGGCTACACCTTC.